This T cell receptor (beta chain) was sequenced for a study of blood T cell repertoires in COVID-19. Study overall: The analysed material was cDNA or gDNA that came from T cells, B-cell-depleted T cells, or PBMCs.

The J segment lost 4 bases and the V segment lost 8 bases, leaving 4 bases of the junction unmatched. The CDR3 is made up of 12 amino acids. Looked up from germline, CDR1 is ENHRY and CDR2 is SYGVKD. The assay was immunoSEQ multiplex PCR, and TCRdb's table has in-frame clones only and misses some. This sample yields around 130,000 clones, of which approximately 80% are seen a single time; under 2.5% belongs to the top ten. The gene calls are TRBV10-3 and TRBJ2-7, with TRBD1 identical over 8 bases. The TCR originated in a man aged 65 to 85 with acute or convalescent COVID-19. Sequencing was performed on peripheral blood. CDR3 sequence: CAISTGVYEQYF. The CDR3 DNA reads TGTGCCATCTCGACAGGGGTATACGAGCAGTACTTC.